This T cell receptor (beta chain) comes out of a study of post-analysis software for immune sequencing data. Looking at the study overall: Some patients lacked subtype; others had relapsing-remitting, secondary progressive or progressive-relapsing disease. Findings of the study overall: Controls had significantly higher normalized Chao1 diversity than multiple sclerosis patients. Patients had higher frequencies than controls of roughly 5 TRBV segments, including TRBV5-6, TRBV5-1 and TRBV20-1. When the samples were clustered directly with F measure, those that had been prepared in the same batch showed strong co-clustering.

A remark on this clonotype: Its specificity is unknown.

Between the trimmed V and J ends, which lost 3 bases and 5 bases, there was a span of 8 bases. This CDR3 contains 13 residues. The germline CDR1 and CDR2 sequences are SGHDN and FVKESK. cDNA libraries for TCR beta contained unique molecular identifiers. Out of 1 to 10 million T cells, hundreds of thousands of cDNA molecules were generated. TCRdb fed the PCR reads into MiXCR, producing one record per CDR3 protein. The sample holds roughly 400,000 distinct CDR3 sequences, approximately 37% seen once. Specimen: blood. This chain links TRBV14 with TRBJ2-1; D call uncertain. The clonotype was recovered from a girl aged 2-10 years with multiple sclerosis. CDR3 bases: TGTGCCAGCAGCCATTGGTCCCACAATGAGCAGTTCTTC. It yields the protein CASSHWSHNEQFF.